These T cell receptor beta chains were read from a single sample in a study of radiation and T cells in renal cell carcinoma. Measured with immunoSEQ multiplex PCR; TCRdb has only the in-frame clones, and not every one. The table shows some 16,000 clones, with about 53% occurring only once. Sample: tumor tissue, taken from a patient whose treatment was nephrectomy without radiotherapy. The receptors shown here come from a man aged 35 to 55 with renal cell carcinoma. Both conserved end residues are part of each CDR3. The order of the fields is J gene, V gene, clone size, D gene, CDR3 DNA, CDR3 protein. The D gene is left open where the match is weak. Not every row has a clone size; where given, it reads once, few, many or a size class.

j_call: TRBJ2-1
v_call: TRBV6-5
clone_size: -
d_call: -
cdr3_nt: TGTGCCAGCAACGGGATGGATGAGCAGTTCTTC
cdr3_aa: CASNGMDEQFF

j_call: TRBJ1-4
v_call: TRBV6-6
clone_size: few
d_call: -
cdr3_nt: TGTGCCAGCAGTTATACGACTTGGGAGGAAAAACTGTTTTTT
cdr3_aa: CASSYTTWEEKLFF

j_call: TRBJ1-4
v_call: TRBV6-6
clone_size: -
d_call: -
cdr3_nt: TGTGCCAGCAGATATCCGGGACCGAATGAAAAACTGTTTTTT
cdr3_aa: CASRYPGPNEKLFF

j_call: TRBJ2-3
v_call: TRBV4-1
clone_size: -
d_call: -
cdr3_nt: TGCGCCAGCAGCCCACTTGGGGGGCCGATCGATACGCAGTATTTT
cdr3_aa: CASSPLGGPIDTQYF

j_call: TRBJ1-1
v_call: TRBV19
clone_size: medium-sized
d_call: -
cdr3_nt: TGTGCCAGTAGGATCCCCCCGCCTGCCCCTGAAGCTTTCTTT
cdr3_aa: CASRIPPPAPEAFF

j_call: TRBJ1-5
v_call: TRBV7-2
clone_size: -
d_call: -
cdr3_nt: TGTGCCAGCAGCTTAAGTTTGAGCAATCAGCCCCAGCATTTT
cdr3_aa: CASSLSLSNQPQHF

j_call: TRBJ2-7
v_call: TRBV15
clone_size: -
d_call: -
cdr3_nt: TGTGCCACCAGCAGGGACCGGCTAGGGGAGCAGTACTTC
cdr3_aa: CATSRDRLGEQYF

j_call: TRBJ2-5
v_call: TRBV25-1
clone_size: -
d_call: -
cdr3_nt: TGTGCCAGCGCGGATGGGGGGGCTGGAGAGACCCAGTACTTC
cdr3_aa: CASADGGAGETQYF

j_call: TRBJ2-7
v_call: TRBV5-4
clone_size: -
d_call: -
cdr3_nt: TGTGCCAGCAGCTTGGATACAGGAGGCTCCTACGAGCAGTACTTC
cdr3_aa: CASSLDTGGSYEQYF

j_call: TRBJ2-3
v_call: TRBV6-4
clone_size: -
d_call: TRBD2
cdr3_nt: TGTGCCAGCAGTGCCACCGGGACTAGCGCAGATACGCAGTATTTT
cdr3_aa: CASSATGTSADTQYF

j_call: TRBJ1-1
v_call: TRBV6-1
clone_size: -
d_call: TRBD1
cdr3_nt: TGTGCCAGCAGTGAAATGGCAGGGGGCGGTAACACTGAAGCTTTCTTT
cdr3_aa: CASSEMAGGGNTEAFF

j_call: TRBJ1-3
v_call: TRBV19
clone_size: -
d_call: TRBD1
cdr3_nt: TGTGCCAGTAGTGCCGCGGGACAGGGAATCGTGGTCTGGGATGGAAACACCATATATTTT
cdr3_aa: CASSAAGQGIVVWDGNTIYF

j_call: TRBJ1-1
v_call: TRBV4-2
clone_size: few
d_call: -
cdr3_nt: TGTGCCAGCAGCCAAGGAGTGCGGGTGAACACTGAAGCTTTCTTT
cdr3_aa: CASSQGVRVNTEAFF

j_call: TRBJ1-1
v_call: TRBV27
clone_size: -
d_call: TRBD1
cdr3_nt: TGTGCCAGCAGTCCGCAGACAGGGTCTGAAGCTTTCTTT
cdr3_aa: CASSPQTGSEAFF

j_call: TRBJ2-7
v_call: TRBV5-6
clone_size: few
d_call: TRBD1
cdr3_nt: TGTGCCAGCAGCTTGGGGACAGGGGTCCCCTACGAGCAGTACTTC
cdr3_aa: CASSLGTGVPYEQYF

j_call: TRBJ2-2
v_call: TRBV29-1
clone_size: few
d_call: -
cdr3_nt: TGCAGCGTGTCGGCAGGGGACACCGGGGAGCTGTTTTTT
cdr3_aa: CSVSAGDTGELFF

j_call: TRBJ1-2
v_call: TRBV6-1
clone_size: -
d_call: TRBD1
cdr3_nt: TGTGCCAGCAGTGAAAGACAGGGAGATCACTATGGCTACACCTTC
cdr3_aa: CASSERQGDHYGYTF

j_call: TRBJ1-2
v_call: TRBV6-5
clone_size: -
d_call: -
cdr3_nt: TGTGCCAGCAGGGACAGAGATAACCGAGGCTACACCTTC
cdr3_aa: CASRDRDNRGYTF

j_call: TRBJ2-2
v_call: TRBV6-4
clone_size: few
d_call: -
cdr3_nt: TGTGCCAGCAGTGACGTCACCGGGGAGCTGTTTTTT
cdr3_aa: CASSDVTGELFF

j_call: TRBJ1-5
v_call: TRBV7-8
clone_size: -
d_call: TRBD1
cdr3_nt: TGTGCCAGCAGCTTAGGTCAGGGGGTTGCCGGGCAGCCCCAGCATTTT
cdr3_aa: CASSLGQGVAGQPQHF

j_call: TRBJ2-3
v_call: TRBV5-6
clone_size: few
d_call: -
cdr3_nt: TGTGCCAGCACTTTAAGGGGGGCAGATACGCAGTATTTT
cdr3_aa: CASTLRGADTQYF

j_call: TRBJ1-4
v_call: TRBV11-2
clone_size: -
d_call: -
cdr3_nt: TGTGCCAGCAGCTTAGGGTCTAGGCAGTCTAATGAAAAACTGTTTTTT
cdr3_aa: CASSLGSRQSNEKLFF

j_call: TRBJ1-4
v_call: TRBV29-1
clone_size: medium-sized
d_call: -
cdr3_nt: TGCAGCGGCATGGGGACCCCCAATGAAAAACTGTTTTTT
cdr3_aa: CSGMGTPNEKLFF

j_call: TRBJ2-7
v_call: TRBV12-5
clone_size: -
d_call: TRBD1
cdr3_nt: TGTGCTAGTGCCCCCCCGGGGACAGGGTCTTACGAGCAGTACTTC
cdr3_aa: CASAPPGTGSYEQYF

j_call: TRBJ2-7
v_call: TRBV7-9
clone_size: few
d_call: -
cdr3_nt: TGTGCCAGCAGCTTTACTAGCTGGGACGAGCAGTACTTC
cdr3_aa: CASSFTSWDEQYF

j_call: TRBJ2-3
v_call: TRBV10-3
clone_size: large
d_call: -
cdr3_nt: TGTGCCATCGGCCCTAGCGGCACAGATACGCAGTATTTT
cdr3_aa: CAIGPSGTDTQYF

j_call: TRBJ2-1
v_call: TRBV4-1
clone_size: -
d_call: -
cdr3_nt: TGTGCCAGCAGCCAAGATCCCGGTAGTATTTACAATGAGCAGTTCTTC
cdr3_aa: CASSQDPGSIYNEQFF

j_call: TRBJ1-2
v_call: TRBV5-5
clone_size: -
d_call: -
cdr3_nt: TGTGCCAGCAGCTTGGTAGGGGCTCGTGGCTACACCTTC
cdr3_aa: CASSLVGARGYTF

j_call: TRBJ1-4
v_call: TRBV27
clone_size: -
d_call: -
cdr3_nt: TGTGCCAGCAGTTATAAAGGGCGACATGAAAAACTGTTTTTT
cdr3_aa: CASSYKGRHEKLFF